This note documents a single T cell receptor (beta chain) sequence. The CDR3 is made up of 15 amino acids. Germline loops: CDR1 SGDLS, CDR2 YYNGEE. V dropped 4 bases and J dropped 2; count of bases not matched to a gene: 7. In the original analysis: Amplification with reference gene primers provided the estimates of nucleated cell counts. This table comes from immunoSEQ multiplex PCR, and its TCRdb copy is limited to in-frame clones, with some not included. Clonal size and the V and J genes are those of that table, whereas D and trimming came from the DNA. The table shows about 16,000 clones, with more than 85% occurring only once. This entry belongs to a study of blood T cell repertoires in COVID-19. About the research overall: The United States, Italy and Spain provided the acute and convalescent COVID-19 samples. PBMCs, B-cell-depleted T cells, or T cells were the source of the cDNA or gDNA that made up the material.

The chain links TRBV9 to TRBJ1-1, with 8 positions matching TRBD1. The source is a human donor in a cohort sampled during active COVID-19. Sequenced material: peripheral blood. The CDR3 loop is CASSFRGQANTEAFF. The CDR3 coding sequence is TGTGCCAGCAGCTTCCGGGGACAGGCCAACACTGAAGCTTTCTTT.